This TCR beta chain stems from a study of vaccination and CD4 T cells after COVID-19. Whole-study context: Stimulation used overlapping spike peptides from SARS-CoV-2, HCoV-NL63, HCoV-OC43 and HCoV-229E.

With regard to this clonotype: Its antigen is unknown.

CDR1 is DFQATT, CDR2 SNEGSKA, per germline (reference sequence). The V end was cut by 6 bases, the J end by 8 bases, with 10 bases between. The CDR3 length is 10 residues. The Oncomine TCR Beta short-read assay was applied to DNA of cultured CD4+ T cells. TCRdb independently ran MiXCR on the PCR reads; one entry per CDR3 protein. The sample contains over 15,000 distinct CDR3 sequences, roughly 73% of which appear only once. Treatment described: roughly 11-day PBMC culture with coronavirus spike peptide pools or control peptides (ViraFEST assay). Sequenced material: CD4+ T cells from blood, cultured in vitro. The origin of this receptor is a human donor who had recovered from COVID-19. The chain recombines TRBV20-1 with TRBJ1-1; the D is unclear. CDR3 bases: TGCAGTGCAAGCATTCTAGAAGCTTTCTTT. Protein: CSASILEAFF.